This TCR beta chain was profiled in a study of cytotoxic CD8 clonotypes in ibrutinib-treated CLL (dated by TCRdb to the early 2020s). About the full investigation: The cohort had over ten relapsed/refractory and 15 treatment-naive patients; roughly 17 were IGHV unmutated. Longitudinal samples were available for about 30% of the roughly 86 trial participants. Cryopreserved peripheral blood mononuclear cells were obtained before treatment, at response, and at either sustained remission or disease progression. Responses were partial in roughly 24 patients and complete in 2; after median 68 months follow-up, approximately 15 stayed in remission and 12 progressed. Response samples were taken after a median of roughly 12 months on treatment, ranging from 6 to 36 months. An average of approximately 260,000 productive templates and some 100,000 productive rearrangements was obtained per sample. Patients were still on ibrutinib when every remission and progressive disease sample was collected. Here is what the overall study found, with its caveats: Public clonotypes were rare and either shrank or stayed stable during treatment, and the rise in clonality at ibrutinib response reflected expansion of private clonotypes. Baseline clonality was found to be higher than that of age-matched healthy donors and was strongly correlated with circulating CD8+ T-cell counts. Sampling times were not matched between sustained-remission and progressing patients, and lymph node repertoires were not studied. Clonality increased at ibrutinib response, stayed stable in sustained remission, and fell back toward baseline at progression.

Taken from cysteine to phenylalanine, the CDR3 has 11 residues. The DNA shown is the 33-base CDR3, in frame from base 1. CDR1 and CDR2, looked up from the germline V gene (reference sequence), are DFQATT and SNEGSKA. Germline trimming amounts to 5 bases on V and 13 bases on J, with 2 as the count of junction bases outside the gene matches. Details on this clone: Its antigen remains unidentified. No per-base quality is available; no much larger clone lies one base away.

The sample's time point label is to be understood as: approximately 11 months on ibrutinib. For TCR beta library preparation, roughly 2.1 micrograms of genomic DNA was extracted from cryopreserved PBMCs. Longitudinal blood samples from CLL patients on ibrutinib monotherapy underwent high-throughput TCR beta sequencing. Patients were enrolled in a phase 2 open-label single-center ibrutinib monotherapy trial. On a MiSeq, deep resolution sequencing aimed for a depth between 1 in 1 million and 1 in 200,000 T cells, with each clonotype covered approximately 10x on average. The immunoSEQ hsTCRB Kit was used to generate TCR beta libraries. The study's processing was this. The data were analyzed with ImmunoSEQ Analyzer and ImmunoSEQ Data Assistant, and V, D and J gene assignments followed IMGT definitions. Clonality, which ranges from 0 to 1, was calculated by subtracting the normalized Shannon entropy of productive rearrangement frequencies from one. Public clonotype analysis was restricted to overrepresented clonotypes comprising at least 0.05% of each patient's repertoire. Around 12 age-matched healthy donor repertoires from immuneACCESS were used as controls for clonality. Not all clones reach the TCRdb copy of this immuneACCESS table, which keeps in-frame sequences only. Checked studies attribute under half of the gap to unresolved V genes and leave the rest unexplained. D and trimming come from the DNA, and the V and J calls and clone size come from that table. The sample records approximately 26,000 clones, 65% to 80% of which are singletons. The biggest ten clones account for approximately 46% of the sample.

The chain is made from TRBV20-1 and TRBJ1-6; a stretch of 10 junction bases matches TRBD1. Material: PBMCs, obtained after 12 months of ibrutinib treatment. The sequence was obtained from a human donor with chronic lymphocytic leukemia. CDR3 protein: CSAQDRGPLHF. The DNA sequence is as follows: TGCAGTGCTCAGGACAGGGGGCCCCTCCACTTT.